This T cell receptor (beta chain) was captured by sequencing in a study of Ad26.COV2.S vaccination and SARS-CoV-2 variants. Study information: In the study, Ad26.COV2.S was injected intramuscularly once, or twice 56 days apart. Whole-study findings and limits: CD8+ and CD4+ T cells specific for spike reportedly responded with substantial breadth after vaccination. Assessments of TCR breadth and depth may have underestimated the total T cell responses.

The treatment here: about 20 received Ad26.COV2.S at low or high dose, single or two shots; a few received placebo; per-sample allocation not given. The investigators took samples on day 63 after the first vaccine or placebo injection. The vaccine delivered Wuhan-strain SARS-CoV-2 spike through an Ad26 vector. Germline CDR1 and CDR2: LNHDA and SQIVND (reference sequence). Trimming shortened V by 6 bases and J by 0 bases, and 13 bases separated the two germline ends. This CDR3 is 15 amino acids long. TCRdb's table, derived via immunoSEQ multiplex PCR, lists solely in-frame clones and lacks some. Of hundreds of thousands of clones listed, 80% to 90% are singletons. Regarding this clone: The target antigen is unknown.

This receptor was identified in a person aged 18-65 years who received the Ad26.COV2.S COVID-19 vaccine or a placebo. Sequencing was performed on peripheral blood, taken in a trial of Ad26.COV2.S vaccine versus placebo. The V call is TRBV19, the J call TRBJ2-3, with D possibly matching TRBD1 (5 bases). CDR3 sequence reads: CASSRLGHSTDTQYF. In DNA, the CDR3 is TGTGCCAGTAGCAGACTTGGACACAGCACAGATACGCAGTATTTT.